The 20 T cell receptor beta chains below were found in one sample sequenced in a study of T-cell reconstitution after alpha-beta-depleted transplantation in children. Unique molecular identifiers were used in preparing the TCRbeta library. TCRdb fed the PCR reads into MiXCR, producing one record per CDR3 protein. The table includes about 1,000,000 distinct CDR3 sequences, around 30% detected once. The sequencing here drew on PBMCs, mostly from graft donor cells, taken 360 days after TCRalphabeta/CD19-depleted stem cell transplant. The source is a boy under two years old who had a stem cell transplant for SCID, so the T cells may come from the graft donor.

This clonotype has a handful of counts. The chain recombines TRBV7-9 with TRBJ1-5, with 7 bases matching TRBD1. Germline CDR1 is SEHNR and CDR2 is FQNEAQ (reference sequence). V was clipped by 5 bases and J by 5 bases; unmatched bases: 6. This CDR3 spans 14 amino acids. This CDR3 is CASSIGTDHQPQHF. The CDR3 DNA follows: TGTGCCAGCAGCATAGGGACAGACCATCAGCCCCAGCATTTT. The complete variable domain, with remaining parts taken from reference TRBV7-9 and TRBJ1-5, reads DTGVSQNPRHKITKRGQNVTFRCDPISEHNRLYWYRQTLGQGPEFLTYFQNEAQLEKSRLLSDRFSAERPKGSFSTLEIQRTEQGDSAMYLCASSIGTDHQPQHFGDGTRLSIL.

V gene TRBV4-2 combines with J gene TRBJ2-7, with a weak D call TRBD1 (6 bases). The CDR3 runs 15 residues. The ends were cut back, 1 base at V and 2 bases at J, with 12 bases in the middle. The V gene's germline CDR1 is LGHNA and CDR2 YNFKEQ. The CDR3 nucleotides read TGTGCCAGCAGCCAAGCAGGGGCCCTCCCCTACGAGCAGTACTTC. Translated: CASSQAGALPYEQYF.

This clonotype was seen ten or more times. The gene calls are TRBV6-2 or TRBV6-3 and TRBJ2-7; possibly TRBD2 for D (6 bases). Germline CDR1 reads MNHEY; CDR2 reads SVGEGT. The CDR3 contains 14 residues. V was cut by 5 bases and J by 2 bases, with 13 bases left in between. CDR3 sequence: CASSNIRGTYEQYF. In nucleotides, the CDR3 is TGTGCCAGCAGTAATATCCGGGGGACCTACGAGCAGTACTTC.

This sequence joins TRBV15 and TRBJ2-5, with TRBD1 as a possible D gene (6 bases). Per the germline V gene, CDR1 is LNHNV and CDR2 is YYDKDF (reference sequence). V shed 1 base and J shed 5 bases, with 20 bases lying between them. This CDR3 has 17 amino acids. CDR3 in amino acids: CATSRVFGTGFLETQYF. DNA for the CDR3: TGTGCCACCAGCAGAGTGTTTGGTACAGGGTTTTTGGAGACCCAGTACTTC.

Only a few counts were recorded for this clonotype. Germline and junction disagree at one end, which may indicate a read error. The V and J genes are TRBV7-9 and TRBJ2-7; D is unresolved. The CDR3 loop spans 14 amino acids. In germline, CDR1 is SEHNR, CDR2 FQNEAQ (reference sequence). CDR3 loop: CASSLESVQSSLDF. In nucleotides, the CDR3 is TGTGCCAGCAGCTTAGAATCCGTTCAGTCATCTTTGGACTTC. The whole variable domain, filled in from reference TRBV7-9 and TRBJ2-7, reads DTGVSQNPRHKITKRGQNVTFRCDPISEHNRLYWYRQTLGQGPEFLTYFQNEAQLEKSRLLSDRFSAERPKGSFSTLEIQRTEQGDSAMYLCASSLESVQSSLDFGPGTRLTVT.

In its sample, this clonotype was seen a few times. V and J are TRBV28 and TRBJ1-1; D is uncertain. The CDR3 consists of 13 residues. The V and J ends lost 4 bases and 1 base respectively, with 7 bases between them. The germline CDR1 and CDR2 sequences are MDHEN and SYDVKM. The CDR3 region is CASSSATNTEAFF. In DNA, the CDR3 is TGTGCCAGCAGTTCGGCCACGAACACTGAAGCTTTCTTT.

This clonotype was counted many times. The rearrangement links TRBV9 to TRBJ2-7; 9 positions match TRBD1. Trimming cost V 2 bases and J 2 bases; bases outside gene matches: 2. CDR1 and CDR2 (germline): SGDLS, YYNGEE. This CDR3 has 14 residues. The DNA of the CDR3 is TGTGCCAGCAGCGTCGGGACAGGGCCCTACGAGCAGTACTTC. It codes for CASSVGTGPYEQYF. Full variable domain (remainder filled in from reference TRBV9 and TRBJ2-7): DSGVTQTPKHLITATGQRVTLRCSPRSGDLSVYWYQQSLDQGLQFLIQYYNGEERAKGNILERFSAQQFPDLHSELNLSSLELGDSALYFCASSVGTGPYEQYFGPGTRLTVT.

The V call is TRBV20-1, the J call TRBJ1-2, with TRBD1 identical over 9 bases. Trimming at V came to 2 bases and at J to 6 bases, leaving 4 bases not matched to a gene. The CDR3 totals 13 residues. The germline CDR1 and CDR2 sequences are DFQATT and SNEGSKA (reference sequence). Here the CDR3 reads CSARHRGRDGYTF. CDR3 bases: TGCAGTGCTAGACACAGGGGGCGCGATGGCTACACCTTC.

The rearrangement links TRBV12-3 or TRBV12-4 to TRBJ2-7; no firm D call. V lost 11 bases, J lost 2 bases, and 7 bases lay in between. The CDR3 contains 10 residues. CDR3: CAGRTYEQYF. The CDR3 DNA sequence: TGTGCCGGACGGACCTACGAGCAGTACTTC.

The chain is built from TRBV15 and TRBJ1-6; TRBD1 aligns across 7 bases. The CDR3 loop spans 16 amino acids. V gave up 3 bases and J gave up 5 bases; unmatched junction bases: 7. In germline, CDR1 is LNHNV, CDR2 YYDKDF (reference sequence). The CDR3 loop reads CATSRGGGWDNSPLHF. CDR3 nucleotide sequence: TGTGCCACCAGCAGGGGAGGGGGCTGGGATAATTCACCCCTCCACTTT.

This clonotype showed up just a few times. The genes are TRBV5-1 and TRBJ2-2; D is tentatively TRBD1 or TRBD2 (5 bases each). This CDR3 has 14 residues. CDR1 and CDR2 from the germline V gene are SGHRS and YFSETQ. V was trimmed by 7 bases and J by 2 bases, leaving 12 bases between them. CDR3 sequence reads: CASAMGVNTGELFF. The CDR3 nucleotides are TGCGCCAGCGCAATGGGGGTAAACACCGGGGAGCTGTTTTTT.

This clonotype was counted between two and nine times. This chain links TRBV6-1 with TRBJ2-7; possibly TRBD2 for D (5 bases). The V end lost 6 bases, the J end lost 3 bases, and 9 bases lay between the germline ends. CDR3 length equals 12 residues. The germline V gene has CDR1 MNHNS and CDR2 SASEGT. Here the CDR3 DNA reads TGTGCCAGCAGCGAGGGCTACTACGAGCAGTACTTC. It specifies CASSEGYYEQYF.

This clonotype turned up a few times. The chain combines TRBV4-2 with TRBJ2-5; TRBD1 might be the D (8 bases). Germline V gene sequence: CDR1 LGHNA, CDR2 YNFKEQ. V gave up 4 bases and J gave up 3 bases, with 21 bases separating them. The CDR3 spans 17 residues. CDR3 nucleotides: TGTGCCAGCAGCCTAAGGGGGGGACAGGCCAGGGAAGAGACCCAGTACTTC. This translates into CASSLRGGQAREETQYF.

A few counts support this clonotype. This chain links TRBV11-2 with TRBJ2-7, with TRBD2 matching 7 bases. With V trimmed by 5 bases and J by 0 bases, 13 bases remained unmatched. CDR1 and CDR2 (germline): SGHAT, FQNNGV. The CDR3 length is 17 residues. Here the CDR3 DNA reads TGTGCCAGCAGCCCCAAGCGGGGCAGACTCCTCTCCTACGAGCAGTACTTC. Its translation: CASSPKRGRLLSYEQYF.

This clonotype has more than one count but fewer than ten. The chain employs TRBV20-1 and TRBJ2-7; 9 bases line up with TRBD1. Germline-derived CDR1 and CDR2 are DFQATT and SNEGSKA (reference sequence). Germline trimming cut 3 bases from V and 2 bases from J; bases unmatched to any gene: 11. The CDR3 sequence is 16 residues long. CDR3 DNA sequence: TGCAGTGCTAGGGGTATCCCCGGGACAGGGCCCTACGAGCAGTACTTC. This sequence encodes CSARGIPGTGPYEQYF.

The chain recombines TRBV7-3 with TRBJ2-2; tentative D call: TRBD2 (5 bases). Trimming removed 0 bases at V and 4 bases at J, with 9 bases between. The CDR3 runs to 15 residues. The germline V gene encodes CDR1 SGHTA and CDR2 FQGTGA. CDR3 loop: CASSLTTAGTGELFF. The CDR3 bases are TGTGCCAGCAGCTTAACGACCGCGGGCACCGGGGAGCTGTTTTTT. The entire variable domain, with the rest obtained from reference TRBV7-3 and TRBJ2-2, is as follows: GAGVSQTPSNKVTEKGKYVELRCDPISGHTALYWYRQSLGQGPEFLIYFQGTGAADDSGLPNDRFFAVRPEGSVSTLKIQRTERGDSAVYLCASSLTTAGTGELFFGEGSRLTVL.

The V and J genes are TRBV3-1 and TRBJ2-5; D tentatively fits TRBD1 or TRBD2 (6 bases each). The CDR3 has 16 residues. The V gene's germline CDR1 is LGHDT and CDR2 YNNKEL (reference sequence). V lost 6 bases to trimming and J lost 6 bases, with 23 bases between them. The CDR3 region is CASSRGLLDWTKTQYF. Here the CDR3 DNA reads TGTGCCAGCAGTCGGGGGCTACTCGATTGGACGAAGACCCAGTACTTC.

The chain couples TRBV12-3 or TRBV12-4 to TRBJ2-3; a weak D match, TRBD2 (5 bases). CDR3 length: 12 residues. V shed 6 bases and J shed 10 bases, with 14 bases lying between them. The CDR3 DNA follows: TGTGCCAGCAGCCCCGGGCGAGGGTCGCAGTATTTT. Protein product: CASSPGRGSQYF.

The chain uses TRBV10-2 and TRBJ1-2; 7 bases align to TRBD1. Germline V CDR1 and CDR2: WSHSY, SAAADI. Trimming cost V 8 bases and J 8 bases; bases outside gene matches: 11. The CDR3 covers 13 residues. The CDR3 DNA sequence: TGCGCCAGCGGGGGACCGACAGGGTCCGGCTACACCTTC. Translated: CASGGPTGSGYTF.

The DNA of the CDR3 is TGCAGTGCCGATACCCCAATTCCTACCGGGGAGCTGTTTTTT. Translated: CSADTPIPTGELFF. The rearrangement joins TRBV20-1 to TRBJ2-2; no definite D call. Trimming took 6 bases from V and 5 from J, leaving 16 bases between them. Germline CDR1 and CDR2: DFQATT and SNEGSKA (reference sequence). The CDR3 extends over 14 amino acids.